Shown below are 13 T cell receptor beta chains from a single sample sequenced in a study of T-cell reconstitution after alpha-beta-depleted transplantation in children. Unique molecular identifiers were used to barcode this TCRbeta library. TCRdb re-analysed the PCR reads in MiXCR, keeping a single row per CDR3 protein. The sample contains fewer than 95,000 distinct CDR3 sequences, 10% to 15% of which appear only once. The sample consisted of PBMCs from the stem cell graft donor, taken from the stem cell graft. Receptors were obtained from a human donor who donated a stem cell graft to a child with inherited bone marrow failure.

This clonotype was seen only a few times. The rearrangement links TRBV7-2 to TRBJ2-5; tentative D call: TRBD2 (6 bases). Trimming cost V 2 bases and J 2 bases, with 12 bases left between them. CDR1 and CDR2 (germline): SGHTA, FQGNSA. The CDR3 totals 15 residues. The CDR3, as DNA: TGTGCCAGCAGCTTATTTGCGGGGAGTCAAGAGACCCAGTACTTC. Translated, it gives CASSLFAGSQETQYF.

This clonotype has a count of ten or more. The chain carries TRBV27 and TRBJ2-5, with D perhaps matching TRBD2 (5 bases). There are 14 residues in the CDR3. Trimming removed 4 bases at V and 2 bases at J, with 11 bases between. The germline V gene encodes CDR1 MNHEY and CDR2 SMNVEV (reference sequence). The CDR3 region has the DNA TGTGCCAGCAGTTCCGGACTGGAGCAAGAGACCCAGTACTTC. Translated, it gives CASSSGLEQETQYF.

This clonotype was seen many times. CDR3 loop: CASSQELAGDTQYF. The CDR3 region has the DNA TGTGCCAGCAGCCAAGAACTAGCGGGCGATACGCAGTATTTT. The rearrangement uses TRBV4-2 and TRBJ2-3, with 9 bases that match TRBD2. This CDR3 is built from 14 residues. V was pared by 0 bases and J by 6 bases, with 1 base of the junction left unmatched. Germline V gene lookup returns CDR1 LGHNA and CDR2 YNFKEQ.

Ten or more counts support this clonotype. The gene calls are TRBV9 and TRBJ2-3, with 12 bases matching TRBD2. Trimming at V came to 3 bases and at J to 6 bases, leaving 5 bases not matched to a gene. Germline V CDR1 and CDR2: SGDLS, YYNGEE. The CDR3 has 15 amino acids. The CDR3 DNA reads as TGTGCCAGCAGCGATAGACTAGCGGGAGATGATACGCAGTATTTT. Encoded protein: CASSDRLAGDDTQYF.

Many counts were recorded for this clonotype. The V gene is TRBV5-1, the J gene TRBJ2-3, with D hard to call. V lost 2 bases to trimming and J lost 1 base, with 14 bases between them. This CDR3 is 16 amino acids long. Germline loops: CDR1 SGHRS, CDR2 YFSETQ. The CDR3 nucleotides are TGCGCCAGCAGCTTACCTCCGCCGGCGGGCACAGATACGCAGTATTTT. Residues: CASSLPPPAGTDTQYF.

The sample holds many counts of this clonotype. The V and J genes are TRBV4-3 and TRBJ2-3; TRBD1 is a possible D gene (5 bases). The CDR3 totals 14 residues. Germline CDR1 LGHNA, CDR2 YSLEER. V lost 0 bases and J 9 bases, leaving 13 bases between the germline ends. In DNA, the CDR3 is TGCGCCAGCAGCCAAGATTCCTCAGGGTCCACGCAGTATTTT. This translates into CASSQDSSGSTQYF.

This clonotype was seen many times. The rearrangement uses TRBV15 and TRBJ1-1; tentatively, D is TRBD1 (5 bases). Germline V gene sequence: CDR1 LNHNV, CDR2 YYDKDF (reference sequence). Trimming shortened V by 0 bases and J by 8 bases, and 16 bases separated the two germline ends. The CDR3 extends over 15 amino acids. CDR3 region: CATSRDKIGAPEAFF. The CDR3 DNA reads TGTGCCACCAGCAGAGATAAAATCGGGGCTCCCGAAGCTTTCTTT. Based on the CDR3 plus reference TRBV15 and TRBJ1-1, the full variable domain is DAMVIQNPRYQVTQFGKPVTLSCSQTLNHNVMYWYQQKSSQAPKLLFHYYDKDFNNEADTPDNFQSRRPNTSFCFLDIRSPGLGDTAMYLCATSRDKIGAPEAFFGQGTRLTVV.

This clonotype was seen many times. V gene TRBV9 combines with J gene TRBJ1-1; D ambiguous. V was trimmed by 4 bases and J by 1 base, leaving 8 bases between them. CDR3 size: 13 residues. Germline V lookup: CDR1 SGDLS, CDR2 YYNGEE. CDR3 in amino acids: CASSIDTNTEAFF. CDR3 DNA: TGTGCCAGCAGCATCGACACGAACACTGAAGCTTTCTTT.

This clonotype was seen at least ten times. Here the CDR3 reads CASSQDPNYGYTF. The DNA of the CDR3 is TGTGCCAGCAGTCAGGACCCAAACTATGGCTACACCTTC. This chain uses TRBV6-6 with TRBJ1-2; D not certain. Trimming left V 5 bases short and J 2 bases short, with 9 bases between. The length of the CDR3 is 13 residues. CDR1 and CDR2 from the germline V gene are MNHNY and SVGAGI (reference sequence).

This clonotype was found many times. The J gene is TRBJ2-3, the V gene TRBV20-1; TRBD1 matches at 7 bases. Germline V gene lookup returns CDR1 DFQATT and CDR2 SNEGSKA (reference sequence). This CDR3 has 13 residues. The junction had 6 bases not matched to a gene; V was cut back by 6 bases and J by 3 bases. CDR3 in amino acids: CSAGSRGTDTQYF. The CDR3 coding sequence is TGCAGTGCCGGGTCCAGGGGGACAGATACGCAGTATTTT.

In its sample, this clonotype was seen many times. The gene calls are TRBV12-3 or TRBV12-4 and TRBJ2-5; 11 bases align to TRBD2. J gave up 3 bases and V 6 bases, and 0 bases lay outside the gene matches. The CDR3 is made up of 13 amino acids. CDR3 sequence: CASRLAGEETQYF. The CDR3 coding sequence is TGTGCCAGCAGACTAGCGGGGGAAGAGACCCAGTACTTC.

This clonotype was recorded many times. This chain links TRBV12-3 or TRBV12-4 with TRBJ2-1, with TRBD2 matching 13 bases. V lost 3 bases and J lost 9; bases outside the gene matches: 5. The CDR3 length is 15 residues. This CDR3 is CASSLTSGGILEQFF. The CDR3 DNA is TGTGCCAGCAGTTTGACTAGCGGGGGGATTCTTGAGCAGTTCTTC.

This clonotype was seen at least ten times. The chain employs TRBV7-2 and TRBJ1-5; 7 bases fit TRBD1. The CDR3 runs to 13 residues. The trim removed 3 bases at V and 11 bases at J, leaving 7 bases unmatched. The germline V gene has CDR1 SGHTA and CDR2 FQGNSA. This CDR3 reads CASSFSPTGSQHF. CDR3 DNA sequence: TGTGCCAGCAGCTTTTCCCCGACAGGGTCCCAGCATTTT. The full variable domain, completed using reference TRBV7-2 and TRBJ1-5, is GAGVSQSPSNKVTEKGKDVELRCDPISGHTALYWYRQSLGQGLEFLIYFQGNSAPDKSGLPSDRFSAERTGGSVSTLTIQRTQQEDSAVYLCASSFSPTGSQHFGDGTRLSIL.